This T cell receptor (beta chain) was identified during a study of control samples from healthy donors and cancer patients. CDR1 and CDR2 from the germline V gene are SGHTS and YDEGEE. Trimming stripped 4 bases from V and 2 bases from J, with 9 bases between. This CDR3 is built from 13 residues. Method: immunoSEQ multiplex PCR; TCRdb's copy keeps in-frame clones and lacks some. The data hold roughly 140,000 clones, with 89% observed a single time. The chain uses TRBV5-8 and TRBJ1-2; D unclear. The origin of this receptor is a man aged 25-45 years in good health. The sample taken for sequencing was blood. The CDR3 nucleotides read TGTGCCAGCAGCCTCGACGGGAACTATGGCTACACCTTC. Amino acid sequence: CASSLDGNYGYTF.